The sequence of this T cell receptor beta chain was determined in a study of OX40 agonist ivuxolimab in advanced cancers. At the level of the study: The dose-escalation cohort had hepatocellular carcinoma, melanoma, renal cell or head and neck cancer.

The data were produced by immunoSEQ multiplex PCR, yet TCRdb's version contains in-frame clones alone and is incomplete. The sample holds nearly 60,000 clones, over 80% seen once. The sequence came from an adult with an advanced solid tumor such as melanoma, head and neck, liver or kidney cancer. Material: CD4+ or CD8+ T cells sorted from blood, obtained in a trial of the OX40 agonist ivuxolimab.

The CDR3 coding sequence is TGTGCCAGCAGCCCAATACGGGGGGGCCCCGGCACAGATACGCAGTATTTT. It is translated as CASSPIRGGPGTDTQYF. This chain links TRBV7-9 with TRBJ2-3, with 8 bases matching TRBD2. With V trimmed by 5 bases and J by 1 base, 11 bases remained unmatched. There are 17 residues in the CDR3. CDR1 and CDR2 (germline): SEHNR, FQNEAQ (reference sequence). Variable domain in full (rest from reference TRBV7-9 and TRBJ2-3): DTGVSQNPRHKITKRGQNVTFRCDPISEHNRLYWYRQTLGQGPEFLTYFQNEAQLEKSRLLSDRFSAERPKGSFSTLEIQRTEQGDSAMYLCASSPIRGGPGTDTQYFGPGTRLTVL.